This T cell receptor beta chain was sequenced during a study of control samples from healthy donors and cancer patients. The CDR3 length is 18 residues. The V gene end was trimmed by 3 bases and the J gene end by 8 bases; junction bases not matched to a gene: 18. In germline, CDR1 is KGHSH, CDR2 LQKENI. The table came from immunoSEQ multiplex PCR; TCRdb's copy has only in-frame clones and leaves some out. The data show about 120,000 clones, approximately 94% seen once. The sequencing input was blood. The sequence was collected from a man aged 25-45 years in good health. The J gene is TRBJ2-1, the V gene TRBV18, with 8 nucleotides matching TRBD2. The chain's CDR3 is CASSPFVAGGTKRDEQFF. Written as DNA, the CDR3 is TGTGCCAGCTCACCTTTCGTGGCGGGGGGCACCAAACGGGATGAGCAGTTCTTC.